This T cell receptor beta chain stems from a study of OX40 agonist ivuxolimab in advanced cancers. Regarding the complete study: Ivuxolimab was a fully human IgG2 agonistic monoclonal antibody targeting the costimulatory receptor OX40 (CD134). Intravenous ivuxolimab was administered to patients every 2 weeks at six dose levels: 0.01, 0.1, 0.3, 1.5, 3 and 10 mg/kg. Of the approximately 54 patients in dose escalation, 19 had hepatocellular carcinoma, approximately 15 had melanoma, 9 had renal cell carcinoma and 9 had head and neck cancer. In the dose-escalation cohort, approximately 80% of patients were male, and the mean age was around 65 years with a range of roughly 23 to 79. Patients were allowed to have had prior anti-PD-1, anti-PD-L1 or anti-CTLA-4 therapy, and approximately 41% of the dose-escalation patients had previously received checkpoint inhibitors. Partial responses occurred in three dose-escalation patients, of whom one had hepatocellular carcinoma and two had cutaneous melanoma. Peripheral TCRbeta sequencing aimed to test whether ivuxolimab altered TCR sequence diversity and caused clonal T-cell expansion. The paper describes the monotherapy dose-escalation part (N = 52 patients) of the phase I trial of ivuxolimab. The paper's findings and limits, for the study overall: Low levels of normalized T-cell clonal expansion were also seen in some patients who did not respond. On average, CD8+ T cells showed more expanded clones than CD4+ T cells after ivuxolimab. Partial responders in the 0.1-3.0 mg/kg groups had among the lowest normalized peripheral clonal expansion, especially among CD8+ T cells. Which antigens the clonally expanded peripheral T cells were specific for was not determined. At doses from 0.1 to 3.0 mg/kg, clonal expansion was seen in both CD4+ and CD8+ blood T cells between baseline and week 6.

From cysteine to phenylalanine, the CDR3 is 15 amino acids long. CDR3 DNA is the only sequence kept; it has 45 bases, read in frame from the first base. CDR1 and CDR2, per the germline V gene, are MDHEN and SYDVKM. The junction shows trimming of 3 bases on V and 4 bases on J, plus 13 bases between the germline ends. To sequence the TCRbeta CDR3 region, genomic DNA was isolated from the sorted cells. The immunoSEQ Assay was used to sequence the TCRbeta CDR3 regions. In TCRdb, the immuneACCESS table is reduced to in-frame sequences with V and J assigned. These tables do not hold every clone; where another copy was compared, an unresolved V gene accounts for under half, and the others remain unexplained. Within this sample are nearly 45,000 clones, with 75% to 90% of them counted one time only. The top ten hold 14% to 15% of the sample. Concerning this clone: The antigen this receptor binds is unknown. No base qualities exist here, and no much larger clone lies one base off it.

The trial excluded patients who had a history of autoimmune disease or were on systemic immunosuppression. Peripheral blood for TCR sequencing was collected from all dose cohorts at baseline, on cycle 4 day 1, and on cycle 7 day 1. The samples were taken from a phase I, first-in-human, multicenter, open-label dose-escalation trial of ivuxolimab. Adults with locally advanced or metastatic melanoma, renal cell, hepatocellular, or head and neck squamous cell carcinoma were enrolled in the trial. CD4+ and CD8+ T cells were sorted separately from peripheral blood before TCR sequencing. The clonotype originates from an adult with an advanced solid tumor such as melanoma, head and neck, liver or kidney cancer. The rearranged chain carries TRBV28 and TRBJ2-1; matching of 6 bases hints at TRBD1 as the D gene. The sequences come from CD4+ or CD8+ T cells sorted from blood, collected in a trial of the OX40 agonist ivuxolimab. The CDR3 reads as follows: CASSLGRGLYNEQFF. The DNA sequence is given as TGTGCCAGCAGTTTGGGCAGGGGCTTATACAATGAGCAGTTCTTC.